This T cell receptor (beta chain) was obtained from a study of CD8+ T cells in alopecia areata. Germline V gene sequence: CDR1 SGHRS, CDR2 YFSETQ. This CDR3 contains 15 residues. V was pared by 5 bases and J by 1 base, with 5 bases of the junction left unmatched. Treatment reported: oral pan-JAK inhibitor, 5-10 mg twice daily. Following extraction, RNA underwent reverse transcription to cDNA, which served as the sequencing template. Method: immunoSEQ multiplex PCR; TCRdb's copy keeps in-frame clones and lacks some. The sample carries around 140,000 clones, 86% recorded once. The chain couples TRBV5-1 to TRBJ2-3; 9 positions match TRBD1. The material sequenced was CD8+ T cells sorted from blood, taken at week 4, from a patient treated with tofacitinib. The clonotype originates from a human donor with alopecia areata. The CDR3 loop is CASRLTGGGTDTQYF. DNA of the CDR3: TGCGCCAGCAGGTTGACAGGGGGAGGCACAGATACGCAGTATTTT.